The present T cell receptor (beta chain) was sequenced within a study of control samples from healthy donors and cancer patients. The data were produced by immunoSEQ multiplex PCR, yet TCRdb's version contains in-frame clones alone and is incomplete. The sample shows about 120,000 clones, 85% to 95% of them seen only once. V was shortened by 2 bases and J by 1 base, with 14 bases between the two germline ends. The germline V gene has CDR1 SGHDT and CDR2 YYEEEE. The CDR3 is 16 residues long. The chain recombines TRBV5-6 with TRBJ2-3, with D uncertain. This TCR came from a young man in good health. Sequenced material: blood. As DNA, the CDR3 is TGTGCCAGCAGCTTTCTGGGTGGTCCTGGCACAGATACGCAGTATTTT. Translated: CASSFLGGPGTDTQYF.